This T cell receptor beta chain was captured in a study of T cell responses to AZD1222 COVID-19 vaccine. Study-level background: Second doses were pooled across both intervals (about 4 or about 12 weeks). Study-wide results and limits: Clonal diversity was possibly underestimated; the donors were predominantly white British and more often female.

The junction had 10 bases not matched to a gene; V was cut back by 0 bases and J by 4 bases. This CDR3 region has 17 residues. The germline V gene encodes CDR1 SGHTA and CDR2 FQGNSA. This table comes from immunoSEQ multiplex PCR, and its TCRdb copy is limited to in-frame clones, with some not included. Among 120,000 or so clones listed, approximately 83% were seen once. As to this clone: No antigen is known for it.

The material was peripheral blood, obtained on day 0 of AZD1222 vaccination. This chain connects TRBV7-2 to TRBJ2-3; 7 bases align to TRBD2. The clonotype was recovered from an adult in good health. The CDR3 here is CASSLAAGAYYPDTQYF. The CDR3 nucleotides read TGTGCCAGCAGCTTAGCGGCGGGAGCATATTACCCAGATACGCAGTATTTT.